These T cell receptor beta chains were read from a single sample in a study of T cells expressing NK-cell markers. TCRdb re-called the 5' RACE reads, yielding one record per CDR3 amino acid sequence without DNA. This repertoire includes about 390,000 distinct CDR3 sequences. Source material: blood T cells: a sorted CD56 or NKG2C T cell subset, CD4+ or CD8+ T cells, or bulk PBMC T cells (not recorded which). These receptor sequences come from a woman between 45 and 60 years old in good health. Both conserved end residues are part of each CDR3. Each record gives: V gene, J gene, CDR3 protein.

V gene: TRBV20-1
J gene: TRBJ2-1
CDR3 protein: CSVKRESVVEQFF

V gene: TRBV24-1
J gene: TRBJ2-1
CDR3 protein: CATSDPGTSGIANEQFF

V gene: TRBV5-1
J gene: TRBJ2-1
CDR3 protein: CASSLKQGANEQFF

V gene: TRBV2
J gene: TRBJ1-1
CDR3 protein: CASSEPGGVLAFF

V gene: TRBV12-5
J gene: TRBJ2-2
CDR3 protein: CASGLVRAGRELFF

V gene: TRBV5-1
J gene: TRBJ2-1
CDR3 protein: CASSRGTSGGYSYNEQFF

V gene: TRBV5-1
J gene: TRBJ2-3
CDR3 protein: CASSFTRVVDTQYF

V gene: TRBV6-1
J gene: TRBJ2-2
CDR3 protein: CASSVWREAPTGELFF

V gene: TRBV3-1
J gene: TRBJ1-6
CDR3 protein: CASSQGGEVGPLHF

V gene: TRBV29-1
J gene: TRBJ1-1
CDR3 protein: CSVERRGRNTEAFF

V gene: TRBV5-1
J gene: TRBJ2-1
CDR3 protein: CASTTMGGSTDEQFF

V gene: TRBV20-1
J gene: TRBJ1-2
CDR3 protein: CSARWIGNSGYTF

V gene: TRBV12-3/TRBV12-4
J gene: TRBJ2-3
CDR3 protein: CASSLRTGERDTQYF

V gene: TRBV21-1
J gene: TRBJ2-7
CDR3 protein: CASNGTGPSYEQYF

V gene: TRBV9
J gene: TRBJ2-1
CDR3 protein: CASSVSSGGGPYNEQFF

V gene: TRBV15
J gene: TRBJ1-2
CDR3 protein: CATSRPGTGYGYTF

V gene: TRBV29-1
J gene: TRBJ2-3
CDR3 protein: CSVSGVSDTQYF

V gene: TRBV7-8
J gene: TRBJ1-5
CDR3 protein: CASSFLRDRGEGPQHF

V gene: TRBV3-1
J gene: TRBJ2-2
CDR3 protein: CASSHTPRTTTTGELFF

V gene: TRBV10-3
J gene: TRBJ2-7
CDR3 protein: CAMARGKGYEQYF

V gene: TRBV10-3
J gene: TRBJ2-5
CDR3 protein: CAISEFGQGSNF

V gene: TRBV7-6
J gene: TRBJ2-1
CDR3 protein: CASSLVRGYNEQFF

V gene: TRBV20-1
J gene: TRBJ2-3
CDR3 protein: CSAGGDLRSTDTQYF

V gene: TRBV3-1
J gene: TRBJ2-7
CDR3 protein: CASTSAPGQGSYEQYF

V gene: TRBV12-3/TRBV12-4
J gene: TRBJ2-3
CDR3 protein: CASSLESLEGNTQYF

V gene: TRBV7-9
J gene: TRBJ2-7
CDR3 protein: CASSLSIGTAREQYF

V gene: TRBV11-2
J gene: TRBJ2-1
CDR3 protein: CASSLVGLAIDEQFF

V gene: TRBV5-1
J gene: TRBJ2-1
CDR3 protein: CASSVGANNEQFF

V gene: TRBV18
J gene: TRBJ1-2
CDR3 protein: CASSPGDRKVGGYTF

V gene: TRBV5-1
J gene: TRBJ1-1
CDR3 protein: CASSLVGSNTEAFF

V gene: TRBV7-8
J gene: TRBJ2-1
CDR3 protein: CASSFRTAYNEQFF

V gene: TRBV12-3/TRBV12-4
J gene: TRBJ2-1
CDR3 protein: CASSGSKGSYNEQFF

V gene: TRBV29-1
J gene: TRBJ1-1
CDR3 protein: CSVEAEGSTEAFF

V gene: TRBV12-5
J gene: TRBJ2-1
CDR3 protein: CASGLGRGAGASEQFF

V gene: TRBV6-5
J gene: TRBJ1-2
CDR3 protein: CASSPGTASGYTF

V gene: TRBV9
J gene: TRBJ2-7
CDR3 protein: CASSAMTGAYEQYF

V gene: TRBV12-3/TRBV12-4
J gene: TRBJ2-1
CDR3 protein: CASSLDVGGPNNEQFF

V gene: TRBV6-5
J gene: TRBJ2-7
CDR3 protein: CASRKGDRLATKQYF

V gene: TRBV6-1
J gene: TRBJ1-5
CDR3 protein: CASSPRTGRHNQPQHF

V gene: TRBV27
J gene: TRBJ2-3
CDR3 protein: CASSSGDLWGTDTQYF

V gene: TRBV24-1
J gene: TRBJ2-1
CDR3 protein: CATGGPYDNEQFF

V gene: TRBV5-1
J gene: TRBJ2-5
CDR3 protein: CASSLPGTGVSKTQYF

V gene: TRBV29-1
J gene: TRBJ2-1
CDR3 protein: CSVDRGHGQFF

V gene: TRBV5-1
J gene: TRBJ2-1
CDR3 protein: CASSLRELAGEGEQFF

V gene: TRBV11-2
J gene: TRBJ1-1
CDR3 protein: CASSLAGRTLNTEAFF

V gene: TRBV12-3/TRBV12-4
J gene: TRBJ1-1
CDR3 protein: CASSLRTGNTEAFF

V gene: TRBV11-2
J gene: TRBJ2-3
CDR3 protein: CASLAGLLSGSKGTDTQYF

V gene: TRBV11-3
J gene: TRBJ1-1
CDR3 protein: CASSLFSSEAFF

V gene: TRBV11-2
J gene: TRBJ2-7
CDR3 protein: CASSLVALQSEQYF

V gene: TRBV5-1
J gene: TRBJ2-7
CDR3 protein: CASSLVRTGFDEQYF

V gene: TRBV5-1
J gene: TRBJ2-3
CDR3 protein: CASSPRTSGAADTQYF

V gene: TRBV10-3
J gene: TRBJ2-3
CDR3 protein: CAISARALRTDTQYF

V gene: TRBV7-2
J gene: TRBJ1-1
CDR3 protein: CASSLAPLNTEAFF

V gene: TRBV6-5
J gene: TRBJ1-2
CDR3 protein: CASSSVTGAGGYTF

V gene: TRBV6-5
J gene: TRBJ2-3
CDR3 protein: CASRRRDTDTQYF

V gene: TRBV29-1
J gene: TRBJ2-3
CDR3 protein: CSVGSGSRTDTQYF

V gene: TRBV12-5
J gene: TRBJ1-5
CDR3 protein: CASGWGEPQHF

V gene: TRBV12-3/TRBV12-4
J gene: TRBJ2-5
CDR3 protein: CASTLGLGTQYF